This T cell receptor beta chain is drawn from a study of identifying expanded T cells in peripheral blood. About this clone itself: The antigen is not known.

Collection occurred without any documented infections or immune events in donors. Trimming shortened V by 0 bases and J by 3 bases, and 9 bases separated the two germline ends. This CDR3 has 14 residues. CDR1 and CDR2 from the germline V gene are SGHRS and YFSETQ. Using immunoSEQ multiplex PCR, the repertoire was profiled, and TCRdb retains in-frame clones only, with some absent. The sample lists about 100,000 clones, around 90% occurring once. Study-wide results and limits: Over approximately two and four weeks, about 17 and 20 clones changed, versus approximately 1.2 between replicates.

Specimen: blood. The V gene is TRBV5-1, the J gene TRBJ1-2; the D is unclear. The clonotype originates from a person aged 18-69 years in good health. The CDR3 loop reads CASSLGERYYGYTF. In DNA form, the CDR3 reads TGCGCCAGCAGCTTGGGGGAGCGATACTATGGCTACACCTTC.